A single T cell receptor (beta chain) is shown here with its context. What it recognizes is unknown. The data were obtained in a study of somatic mutations in cytotoxic T cells in rheumatoid arthritis. Trimming took 1 base from V and 4 from J, leaving 12 bases between them. Germline V CDR1 and CDR2: SGHTA, FQGNSA. CDR3 length: 15 residues. General study results and limits: There was no knowledge of the antigen targets of the expanded CD8+ clones.

Healthy control subjects consisted of blood donors (median age around 60 years, range about 21-70; approximately 50% female). Method: immunoSEQ multiplex PCR; TCRdb's copy keeps in-frame clones and lacks some. Among about 6,700 clones listed, roughly 71% were seen once. The chain has TRBV7-2 and TRBJ2-3; D is unresolved. This clonotype was obtained from a man aged 35-49 years in good health. The sample was CD8+ T cells sorted from blood. In nucleotides, the CDR3 is TGTGCCAGCAGCTTAGTAGCCCTAGTCTCAGATACGCAGTATTTT. Translating it yields CASSLVALVSDTQYF.